Below are 13 T cell receptor beta chains sequenced from a single sample in a study of T-cell reconstitution after alpha-beta-depleted transplantation in children. As it was prepared, the TCRbeta library received unique molecular identifiers. TCRdb ran MiXCR on the PCR reads and lists one entry per CDR3 protein. The table shows about 340,000 distinct CDR3 sequences, with about 16% occurring only once. This sample comprised PBMCs, mostly from graft donor cells, obtained 360 days after TCRalphabeta/CD19-depleted stem cell transplant. The receptors derive from a male patient between 2 and 15 years old who had a stem cell transplant for acute lymphoblastic leukemia, so the T cells may come from the graft donor.

This clonotype was seen a few times. The chain links TRBV5-1 to TRBJ2-7; 7 bases fit TRBD2. Germline-derived CDR1 and CDR2 are SGHRS and YFSETQ. Trimming removed 3 bases from V and 2 bases from J; junction bases left unmatched: 11. This CDR3 has 16 amino acids. Written as DNA, the CDR3 is TGCGCCAGCAGCTCTTCGGGACTACGGGGTACCTACGAGCAGTACTTC. It yields the protein CASSSSGLRGTYEQYF.

V usage is TRBV27 and J usage is TRBJ2-7, with TRBD2 as a possible D gene (6 bases). V was trimmed by 6 bases and J by 0 bases, leaving 9 bases between them. CDR3 size: 13 residues. Germline V lookup: CDR1 MNHEY, CDR2 SMNVEV (reference sequence). The CDR3 nucleotides are TGTGCCAGCAGCATGACTAGCTCCTACGAGCAGTACTTC. Translation gives CASSMTSSYEQYF.

This chain joins TRBV20-1 and TRBJ1-5; 10 bases fit TRBD1. The germline gives CDR1 DFQATT, CDR2 SNEGSKA (reference sequence). V lost 1 base to trimming and J lost 6 bases; unmatched junction nucleotides: 6. The CDR3 has 15 residues. The CDR3 sequence is CSARVGTGVGQPQHF. The DNA for the CDR3 is TGCAGTGCTAGAGTGGGGACAGGGGTAGGTCAGCCCCAGCATTTT.

This chain joins TRBV11-2 and TRBJ2-3; D is possibly TRBD2 (5 bases). The germline V and J ends were trimmed by 1 base and 0 bases, with 11 bases remaining between them. CDR3 length: 16 residues. The germline CDR1 and CDR2 sequences are SGHAT and FQNNGV. CDR3 loop: CASSLGGSASTDTQYF. The CDR3 DNA sequence: TGTGCCAGCAGCTTAGGGGGTAGCGCCAGCACAGATACGCAGTATTTT. Filled out from reference TRBV11-2 and TRBJ2-3, the complete variable domain reads EAGVAQSPRYKIIEKRQSVAFWCNPISGHATLYWYQQILGQGPKLLIQFQNNGVVDDSQLPKDRFSAERLKGVDSTLKIQPAKLEDSAVYLCASSLGGSASTDTQYFGPGTRLTVL.

This clonotype was detected only a few times. The V and J genes are TRBV20-1 and TRBJ2-3, with 9 positions matching TRBD2. J lost 4 bases, V lost 6 bases, and 5 bases had no gene match. The CDR3 runs 13 residues. In germline, CDR1 is DFQATT, CDR2 SNEGSKA (reference sequence). This chain's CDR3 is CSAVAGAPDTQYF. DNA of the CDR3: TGCAGTGCAGTAGCGGGAGCGCCAGATACGCAGTATTTT.

This clonotype occurred many times. The chain employs TRBV3-1 and TRBJ1-6; D may be TRBD1 (6 bases). The V end was cut by 2 bases, the J end by 9 bases, with 8 bases between. There are 13 residues in the CDR3. CDR1 and CDR2 (germline): LGHDT, YNNKEL (reference sequence). The CDR3 loop is CASSQPRGSPLHF. The CDR3 region has the DNA TGTGCCAGCAGCCAACCCAGGGGTTCACCCCTCCACTTT.

This clonotype was observed many times. The chain has TRBV12-3 or TRBV12-4 and TRBJ2-7; TRBD2 matches 8 bases. The CDR3 length is 13 residues. Unmatched junction bases numbered 2, after V lost 6 bases and J lost 1 base. The CDR3 sequence: CASRTSESYEQYF. The CDR3 DNA is TGTGCCAGCAGGACTAGCGAGTCCTACGAGCAGTACTTC.

V and J are TRBV28 and TRBJ2-6, with D unclear. The V end lost 5 bases, the J end lost 8 bases, and 13 bases lay between the germline ends. This CDR3 has 14 amino acids. The V gene's germline CDR1 is MDHEN and CDR2 SYDVKM. CDR3 residues: CASSPPPGPNVLTF. CDR3 DNA: TGTGCCAGCAGTCCACCCCCCGGGCCCAACGTCCTGACTTTC.

This clonotype was seen a few times. The chain employs TRBV4-2 and TRBJ1-6; perhaps TRBD1 as D (5 bases). The CDR3 is 19 amino acids. From germline, CDR1 is LGHNA and CDR2 YNFKEQ. V dropped 4 bases and J dropped 0 bases, with 19 bases sitting between them. CDR3 sequence: CASSRRTSLAGSYNSPLHF. CDR3 sequence (DNA): TGTGCCAGCAGCCGACGGACATCCCTCGCCGGCTCCTATAATTCACCCCTCCACTTT.

V gene TRBV28 combines with J gene TRBJ1-2; D not certain. V lost 5 bases and J 5 bases, leaving 21 bases between the germline ends. The CDR3 covers 16 residues. Per germline, CDR1 MDHEN and CDR2 SYDVKM. This CDR3 reads CASSPSWAKGAYGYTF. CDR3 coding DNA: TGTGCCAGCAGTCCCAGTTGGGCCAAGGGCGCATATGGCTACACCTTC.

This clonotype was detected only a few times. This CDR3 reads CSALLDSQETQYF. The CDR3 bases are TGCAGTGCCCTCCTCGACAGCCAAGAGACCCAGTACTTC. This chain connects TRBV20-1 to TRBJ2-5; possibly TRBD1 for D (5 bases). Trimming left V 6 bases short and J 1 base short, with 12 bases between. The V gene's germline CDR1 is DFQATT and CDR2 SNEGSKA (reference sequence). This CDR3 has 13 residues.

This clonotype has just a few counts. The chain recombines TRBV4-3 with TRBJ2-2, with a possible D match to TRBD1 (5 bases). CDR1 and CDR2 (germline): LGHNA, YSLEER. The CDR3 runs 14 residues. Trimming removed 4 bases at V and 6 bases at J, with 12 bases between. In DNA, the CDR3 is TGCGCCAGCAGCCCCCTTAGGGGATCCGGGGAGCTGTTTTTT. It encodes CASSPLRGSGELFF.

This clonotype turned up a few times. This chain joins TRBV11-2 and TRBJ2-1, with 9 bases identical to TRBD2. Germline V CDR1 and CDR2: SGHAT, FQNNGV. The CDR3 runs to 15 residues. With V trimmed by 5 bases and J by 6 bases, 8 bases remained unmatched. CDR3 sequence (DNA): TGTGCCAGCAGCCCCGGGACTAGCTCCCTCAATGAGCAGTTCTTC. Translating it yields CASSPGTSSLNEQFF.